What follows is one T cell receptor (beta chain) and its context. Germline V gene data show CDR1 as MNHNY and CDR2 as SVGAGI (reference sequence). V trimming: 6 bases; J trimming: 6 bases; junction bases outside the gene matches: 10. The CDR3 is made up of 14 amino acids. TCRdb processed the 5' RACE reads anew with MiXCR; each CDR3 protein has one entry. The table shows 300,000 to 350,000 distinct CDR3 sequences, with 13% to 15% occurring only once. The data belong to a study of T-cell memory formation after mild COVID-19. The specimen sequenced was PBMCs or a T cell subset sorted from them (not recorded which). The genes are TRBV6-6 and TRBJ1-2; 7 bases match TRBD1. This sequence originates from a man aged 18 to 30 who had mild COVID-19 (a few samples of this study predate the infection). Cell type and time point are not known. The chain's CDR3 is CASREQGSGDGYTF. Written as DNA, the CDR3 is TGTGCCAGCAGGGAACAGGGGTCCGGGGATGGCTACACCTTC.